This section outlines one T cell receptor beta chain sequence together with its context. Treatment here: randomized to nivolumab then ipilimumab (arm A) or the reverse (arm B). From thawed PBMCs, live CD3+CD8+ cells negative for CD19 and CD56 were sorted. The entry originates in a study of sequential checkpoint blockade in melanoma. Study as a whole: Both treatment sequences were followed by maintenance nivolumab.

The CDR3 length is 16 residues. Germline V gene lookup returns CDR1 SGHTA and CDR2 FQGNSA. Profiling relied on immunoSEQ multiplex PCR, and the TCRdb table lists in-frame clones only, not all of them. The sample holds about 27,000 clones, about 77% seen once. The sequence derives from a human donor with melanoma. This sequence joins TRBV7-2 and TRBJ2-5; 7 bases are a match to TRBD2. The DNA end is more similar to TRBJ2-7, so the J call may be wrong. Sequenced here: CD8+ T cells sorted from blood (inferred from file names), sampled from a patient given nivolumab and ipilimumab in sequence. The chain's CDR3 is CASSLRRSGLYYEQYF. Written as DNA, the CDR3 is TGTGCCAGCAGCTTAAGGCGTAGCGGGTTATACTACGAGCAGTACTTC.